Following are 19 T cell receptor beta chains from one sample sequenced in a study of chemoradiotherapy in HPV16-positive cancers. The repertoire was sequenced with immunoSEQ multiplex PCR; TCRdb's copy has only in-frame clones and lacks some. The sample consists of some 12,000 clones, around 91% of them appearing once. This sample was taken from a patient who underwent chemoradiotherapy. All receptors derive from a human donor with HPV-associated anogenital cancer.

This chain uses TRBV19 with TRBJ1-1; D is uncertain. The length of the CDR3 is 14 residues. V dropped 1 base and J dropped 4 bases, with 10 bases sitting between them. The germline CDR1 and CDR2 sequences are LNHDA and SQIVND (reference sequence). CDR3 amino acids: CASSIVGGATEAFF. DNA for the CDR3: TGTGCCAGTAGTATAGTTGGAGGAGCCACTGAAGCTTTCTTT.

The chain is built from TRBV14 and TRBJ1-1; D is perhaps TRBD1 (5 bases). V lost 5 bases, J lost 1 base, and 11 bases lay in between. Germline V gene lookup returns CDR1 SGHDN and CDR2 FVKESK. The CDR3 extends over 14 amino acids. Written as DNA, the CDR3 is TGTGCCAGCAGCGAAACCGGGGGGAACACTGAAGCTTTCTTT. This translates into CASSETGGNTEAFF.

J is TRBJ2-2 and V is TRBV19; 7 bases fit TRBD2. J was trimmed by 14 bases and V by 3 bases; bases with no gene match: 6. This CDR3 spans 12 amino acids. Germline V gives CDR1 LNHDA, CDR2 SQIVND (reference sequence). CDR3 bases: TGTGCCAGTAGTATCAGTGCGGGGGTTCTGTTTTTT. The encoded protein is CASSISAGVLFF.

The sample holds one count of this clone. This chain uses TRBV6-4 with TRBJ2-3; D perhaps matches TRBD1 (5 bases). V lost 5 bases and J 2 bases, leaving 17 bases between the germline ends. Germline V gene data show CDR1 as MRHNA and CDR2 as SNTAGT. There are 16 residues in the CDR3. The CDR3 loop is CASSLDSAPFTDTQYF. CDR3 nucleotide sequence: TGTGCCAGCAGTTTAGACAGTGCCCCTTTCACAGATACGCAGTATTTT.

The rearrangement joins TRBV30 to TRBJ1-2; TRBD1 might be the D (6 bases). Trimming left V 1 base short and J 8 bases short, with 17 bases between. The CDR3 extends over 14 amino acids. The V gene's germline CDR1 is GTSNPN and CDR2 SVGIG (reference sequence). CDR3 sequence reads: CAWSEDSALGGYTF. CDR3 bases: TGTGCCTGGAGTGAGGACAGCGCCTTGGGAGGCTACACCTTC.

This clone is a singleton in its sample. The chain couples TRBV19 to TRBJ1-2, with 10 positions matching TRBD1. CDR1 and CDR2 from the germline V gene are LNHDA and SQIVND (reference sequence). This CDR3 is 17 amino acids long. Trimming took 2 bases from V and 7 from J; bases not matched to a gene: 13. The DNA of the CDR3 is TGTGCCAGTAGTATACAAACTTTGGGACAGGGGCTCGGTGGCTACACCTTC. As protein: CASSIQTLGQGLGGYTF.

The chain carries TRBV27 and TRBJ2-7, with 9 bases matching TRBD1. V dropped 9 bases and J dropped 3; count of bases not matched to a gene: 12. The CDR3 totals 15 residues. CDR1 and CDR2 from the germline V gene are MNHEY and SMNVEV (reference sequence). The CDR3 DNA follows: TGTGCCAGTAAACCTTCGGGACAGGGAATCTACGAGCAGTACTTC. This codes for CASKPSGQGIYEQYF.

The V and J genes are TRBV25-1 and TRBJ2-1; possible D gene TRBD1, 6 bases. Trimming shortened V by 3 bases and J by 5 bases, and 17 bases separated the two germline ends. Germline V gene sequence: CDR1 MGHDK, CDR2 SYGVNS. The CDR3 has 16 amino acids. The CDR3 here is CASSEGARLANNEQFF. In DNA form, the CDR3 reads TGTGCCAGCAGTGAGGGGGCGCGGCTAGCAAACAATGAGCAGTTCTTC.

The chain recombines TRBV5-6 with TRBJ1-1; D uncertain. CDR3 length: 13 amino acids. V lost 5 bases to trimming and J lost 6 bases, with 14 bases between them. Germline loops: CDR1 SGHDT, CDR2 YYEEEE. The CDR3 here is CASSLPAVPEAFF. The DNA of the CDR3 is TGTGCCAGCAGTCTTCCGGCTGTACCTGAAGCTTTCTTT. The full variable domain, its missing parts supplied by reference TRBV5-6 and TRBJ1-1, is DAGVTQSPTHLIKTRGQQVTLRCSPKSGHDTVSWYQQALGQGPQFIFQYYEEEERQRGNFPDRFSGHQFPNYSSELNVNALLLGDSALYLCASSLPAVPEAFFGQGTRLTVV.

The rearrangement uses TRBV5-1 and TRBJ2-3; TRBD2 matches at 10 bases. Trimming at V came to 2 bases and at J to 8 bases, leaving 8 bases not matched to a gene. CDR1 and CDR2 from the germline V gene are SGHRS and YFSETQ. The CDR3 contains 15 residues. The CDR3, as DNA: TGCGCCAGCAGCTTAGGTGGGACTAGCGAGCGTACGCAGTATTTT. This codes for CASSLGGTSERTQYF.

The sample holds one count of this clone. The rearrangement uses TRBV29-1 and TRBJ1-2; 8 nucleotides align to TRBD1. Germline V gives CDR1 SQVTM, CDR2 ANQGSEA. There are 13 residues in the CDR3. V trimming: 1 base; J trimming: 7 bases; junction bases outside the gene matches: 5. DNA of the CDR3: TGCAGCGTTGAAGGGACAGGGACTTCTGGCTACACCTTC. Amino acid sequence: CSVEGTGTSGYTF.

This chain uses TRBV10-3 with TRBJ1-1; TRBD1 aligns across 7 bases. The CDR3 has 15 amino acids. Trimming cost V 0 bases and J 4 bases; bases outside gene matches: 5. The germline V gene encodes CDR1 ENHRY and CDR2 SYGVKD. In DNA, the CDR3 is TGTGCCATCAGTGAGTCGAGGGGGCCGGGCACTGAAGCTTTCTTT. Protein product: CAISESRGPGTEAFF.

The CDR3 protein is CASSVETGNTEAFF. CDR3 sequence (DNA): TGTGCCAGCAGCGTCGAGACTGGGAACACTGAAGCTTTCTTT. J is TRBJ1-1 and V is TRBV9; D unresolved. The germline gives CDR1 SGDLS, CDR2 YYNGEE. This CDR3 has 14 residues. V was pared by 2 bases and J by 1 base, with 9 bases between.

V gene TRBV6-1 combines with J gene TRBJ2-7; D possibly uses TRBD1 or TRBD2 (5 bases each). This CDR3 contains 15 residues. V was clipped by 1 base and J by 0 bases, with 10 bases between them. Germline CDR1 reads MNHNS; CDR2 reads SASEGT. CDR3 amino acids: CASSEGDGVSYEQYF. CDR3 bases: TGTGCCAGCAGTGAAGGGGACGGGGTCTCCTACGAGCAGTACTTC.

The rearrangement uses TRBV10-3 and TRBJ1-1, with D perhaps TRBD1 (5 bases). V lost 3 bases to trimming and J lost 10 bases, with 12 bases between them. Germline CDR1 and CDR2: ENHRY and SYGVKD. The CDR3 totals 12 residues. Written as DNA, the CDR3 is TGTGCCATCAGTGACCGGCGGGGGATAGCTTTCTTT. It specifies CAISDRRGIAFF.

The rearrangement uses TRBV7-8 and TRBJ2-1, with TRBD2 matching over 12 bases. J was trimmed by 4 bases and V by 0 bases; bases with no gene match: 10. The length of the CDR3 is 19 residues. Germline V gene sequence: CDR1 SGHVS, CDR2 FQNEAQ. The DNA of the CDR3 is TGTGCCAGCAGCTTAGCGTTGGCTAGCGGGGGGGGCACATACAATGAGCAGTTCTTC. Protein product: CASSLALASGGGTYNEQFF.

This clone was recorded a few times. The rearrangement links TRBV5-8 to TRBJ2-5; the D is unclear. CDR3 length equals 11 residues. Germline V gene sequence: CDR1 SGHTS, CDR2 YDEGEE. V lost 6 bases to trimming and J lost 1 base, with 4 bases between them. CDR3 DNA: TGTGCCAGCAACCTCCAAGAGACCCAGTACTTC. This codes for CASNLQETQYF.

J is TRBJ2-7 and V is TRBV2; 8 bases agree with TRBD1. The length of the CDR3 is 13 residues. V was clipped by 8 bases and J by 2 bases; unmatched bases: 5. Germline CDR1 is SNHLY and CDR2 is FYNNEI. CDR3 amino acids: CASDRGPAYEQYF. As DNA, the CDR3 is TGTGCCAGCGACAGGGGTCCAGCCTACGAGCAGTACTTC.

The V call is TRBV9, the J call TRBJ2-3; D is unclear. This CDR3 is 16 amino acids long. The V end was cut by 0 bases, the J end by 3 bases, with 14 bases between. Per the germline V gene, CDR1 is SGDLS and CDR2 is YYNGEE. The DNA of the CDR3 is TGTGCCAGCAGCGTAGGAGGTTCGGGTCGGACAGATACGCAGTATTTT. This codes for CASSVGGSGRTDTQYF.